This entry is about one T cell receptor (beta chain). In Seattle, patients joined the study during active infection and were tracked longitudinally. This CDR3 has 16 residues. Trimming took 2 bases from V and 4 from J; bases not matched to a gene: 10. Looked up from germline, CDR1 is SGHVS and CDR2 is FQNEAQ. This record belongs to a study of blood T cell repertoires in COVID-19. For the study at large: The United States, Italy and Spain supplied acute and convalescent COVID-19 samples. T cells, B-cell-depleted T cells, or PBMCs supplied cDNA or gDNA.

In the authors' workflow: Using reference gene primer amplification, nucleated cell counts were estimated. The assay was immunoSEQ multiplex PCR, and TCRdb's table has in-frame clones only and misses some. Clone size and V and J calls were adopted from that table, with D and trimming inferred from the DNA. The sample has some 150,000 clones, 70% to 90% seen once. The TCR was taken from a woman aged 55 to 70 with COVID-19, enrolled during active disease. Sequenced: peripheral blood. The chain is built from TRBV7-8 and TRBJ1-2; 7 positions agree with TRBD1. DNA of the CDR3: TGTGCCAGCAGCTTACCCCCCGACAGGGAGGCCTATGGCTACACCTTC. Protein product: CASSLPPDREAYGYTF.